Below are 27 T cell receptor beta chains sequenced from a single sample in a study of blood T cell repertoires in COVID-19. Sequencing was performed with immunoSEQ multiplex PCR; in TCRdb, only in-frame clones are kept and a portion is missing. The data contain about 240,000 clones, 82% of them seen just once; the ten biggest clones take up around 4.7%. Material for sequencing was peripheral blood. The source is a woman aged 70 to 79 with acute or convalescent COVID-19.

This rearrangement joins TRBV20-1 to TRBJ2-1; TRBD2 matches 8 bases. V shed 3 bases and J 6 bases; nucleotides not matched to a gene: 10. The CDR3 sequence is 15 residues long. Germline assignment: CDR1 DFQATT and CDR2 SNEGSKA (reference sequence). CDR3 protein: CSASLRAGAGNEQFF. Here the CDR3 DNA reads TGCAGTGCTAGTTTACGAGCGGGGGCCGGCAATGAGCAGTTCTTC.

The chain employs TRBV5-1 and TRBJ1-6, with 7 bases that match TRBD1. CDR1 and CDR2 from the germline V gene are SGHRS and YFSETQ. This CDR3 spans 15 amino acids. After removal of 6 bases from V and 10 bases from J, the junction contained 13 bases not matched to a gene. As DNA, the CDR3 is TGCGCCAGCACCAACGCGACAGGGCGAGGATCACCCCTCCACTTT. Its protein product is CASTNATGRGSPLHF.

This chain links TRBV4-1 with TRBJ2-1; 12 bases map to TRBD2. The V and J ends lost 0 bases and 10 bases, in that order; junction bases with no gene match: 7. The CDR3 is made up of 16 amino acids. The germline gives CDR1 MGHRA, CDR2 YSYEKL. CDR3 sequence reads: CASSQDSSGGAREQFF. Here the CDR3 DNA reads TGCGCCAGCAGCCAAGACTCTAGCGGGGGGGCCCGGGAGCAGTTCTTC.

The J gene is TRBJ2-7, the V gene TRBV28, with 8 bases fitting TRBD1. This CDR3 is 13 amino acids long. V was pared by 7 bases and J by 4 bases, with 6 bases of the junction left unmatched. Germline V gene lookup returns CDR1 MDHEN and CDR2 SYDVKM. This CDR3 reads CASTGQVTYEQYF. CDR3 bases: TGTGCCAGCACGGGACAGGTAACTTACGAGCAGTACTTC.

This chain connects TRBV19 to TRBJ1-1, with a possible D match to TRBD1 (5 bases). Trimming left V 5 bases short and J 7 bases short, with 14 bases between. The CDR3 is made up of 13 amino acids. Germline V lookup: CDR1 LNHDA, CDR2 SQIVND (reference sequence). The CDR3 DNA sequence: TGTGCCAGTAGTTTGGCAGGGAGGGGTGAAGCTTTCTTT. It codes for CASSLAGRGEAFF.

This chain connects TRBV2 to TRBJ1-1, with unresolved D. There are 13 residues in the CDR3. Germline CDR1 is SNHLY and CDR2 is FYNNEI. V was trimmed by 7 bases and J by 1 base, leaving 10 bases between them. The CDR3, as DNA: TGTGCCAGCAAAACAGAGTCGAACACTGAAGCTTTCTTT. Amino acids: CASKTESNTEAFF.

V usage is TRBV3-1 (or the pseudogene TRBV3-2) and J usage is TRBJ2-5, with 8 nucleotides matching TRBD1. Germline-derived CDR1 and CDR2 are LGHDT and YNNKEL (reference sequence). The J segment lost 4 bases and the V segment lost 4 bases, leaving 5 bases of the junction unmatched. This CDR3 spans 14 amino acids. CDR3 coding DNA: TGTGCCAGCAGCCGAGGACAGGGAGGAGAGACCCAGTACTTC. Translating gives CASSRGQGGETQYF.

This chain joins TRBV9 and TRBJ2-3, with TRBD2 matching over 11 bases. J lost 7 bases, V lost 2 bases, and 6 bases had no gene match. The CDR3 is 15 residues long. The V gene's germline CDR1 is SGDLS and CDR2 YYNGEE. DNA for the CDR3: TGTGCCAGCAGCGTTAGTAGCGGGGGGGGAAATACGCAGTATTTT. Translating gives CASSVSSGGGNTQYF.

The chain links TRBV4-2 to TRBJ1-5; 9 positions agree with TRBD1. The CDR3 consists of 16 residues. The V gene end was trimmed by 1 base and the J gene end by 2 bases; junction bases not matched to a gene: 3. Germline values: CDR1 LGHNA, CDR2 YNFKEQ. The CDR3 DNA sequence: TGTGCCAGCAGCCAAGTTCGGACAGGGGGCAATCAGCCCCAGCATTTT. It encodes CASSQVRTGGNQPQHF.

In this sample, this clone turned up once. The chain is built from TRBV7-2 and TRBJ2-2, with TRBD1 identical over 8 bases. CDR1 SGHTA and CDR2 FQGNSA come from the germline V gene. With 5 bases clipped from V and 7 bases from J, the junction kept 9 bases outside the gene matches. The CDR3 spans 15 residues. CDR3 sequence (DNA): TGTGCCAGCAGCAAAGGGACAGGTGGGATCGGGGAGCTGTTTTTT. Its translation is CASSKGTGGIGELFF. The variable domain in full, completed from reference TRBV7-2 and TRBJ2-2, reads GAGVSQSPSNKVTEKGKDVELRCDPISGHTALYWYRQSLGQGLEFLIYFQGNSAPDKSGLPSDRFSAERTGGSVSTLTIQRTQQEDSAVYLCASSKGTGGIGELFFGEGSRLTVL.

V and J are TRBV6-5 and TRBJ1-1, with D possibly being TRBD1 (6 bases). V shed 6 bases and J shed 0 bases, with 14 bases lying between them. Germline V CDR1 and CDR2: MNHEY, SVGAGI. The CDR3 is 15 amino acids. CDR3 protein: CASRPRTVLNTEAFF. DNA of the CDR3: TGTGCCAGCAGGCCTAGGACAGTTTTGAACACTGAAGCTTTCTTT.

The rearrangement uses TRBV3-1 (or the pseudogene TRBV3-2) and TRBJ2-5; D unclear. Germline V gene sequence: CDR1 LGHDT, CDR2 YNNKEL (reference sequence). Deletions cut 0 bases from V and 5 bases from J, with 7 bases between. CDR3 length: 13 residues. In DNA, the CDR3 is TGTGCCAGCAGCCAAGATTCTTTGGAGACCCAGTACTTC. Translated: CASSQDSLETQYF.

A single count supports this clone. As DNA, the CDR3 is TGTGCCAGCAGTTCAAGCGGGGGGATCACAGATACGCAGTATTTT. Its protein is CASSSSGGITDTQYF. The genes are TRBV27 and TRBJ2-3; TRBD2 matches at 9 bases. This CDR3 has 15 residues. V dropped 4 bases and J dropped 2; count of bases not matched to a gene: 4. In germline, CDR1 is MNHEY, CDR2 SMNVEV (reference sequence).

This clone was counted a single time. V usage is TRBV7-2 and J usage is TRBJ2-7; 9 bases match TRBD1. CDR1 and CDR2 (germline): SGHTA, FQGNSA. The CDR3 is made up of 15 amino acids. Unmatched junction bases numbered 7, after V lost 4 bases and J lost 3 bases. The CDR3 sequence: CASSSPRDRVYEQYF. CDR3 coding DNA: TGTGCCAGCAGCTCACCGAGGGACAGGGTCTACGAGCAGTACTTC.

This clone was counted only a few times. V gene TRBV28 combines with J gene TRBJ1-4; TRBD1 matches 9 bases. V was pared by 5 bases and J by 8 bases, with 3 bases of the junction left unmatched. The CDR3 spans 13 residues. CDR1 and CDR2 from the germline V gene are MDHEN and SYDVKM. CDR3 in amino acids: CASSRQGVEKLFF. For the CDR3, the DNA is TGTGCCAGCAGTAGACAGGGGGTAGAAAAACTGTTTTTT.

The gene calls are TRBV7-9 and TRBJ2-7, with 8 positions matching TRBD2. With V trimmed by 8 bases and J by 2 bases, 8 bases remained unmatched. Germline values: CDR1 SEHNR, CDR2 FQNEAQ (reference sequence). This CDR3 has 14 amino acids. The CDR3 is CASAPGGPTYEQYF. CDR3 bases: TGTGCCAGCGCCCCGGGGGGGCCCACCTACGAGCAGTACTTC.

V usage is TRBV4-1 and J usage is TRBJ1-5; 9 positions agree with TRBD1. CDR3 length: 15 amino acids. The germline V gene encodes CDR1 MGHRA and CDR2 YSYEKL. V lost 4 bases and J lost 1; bases outside the gene matches: 2. In DNA form, the CDR3 reads TGCGCCAGCAGCCCCACAGGGGGCAGCAATCAGCCCCAGCATTTT. It is translated as CASSPTGGSNQPQHF.

The chain is built from TRBV19 and TRBJ1-1, with a weak D call TRBD1 (5 bases). The germline V gene has CDR1 LNHDA and CDR2 SQIVND (reference sequence). The CDR3 consists of 13 residues. V was pared by 10 bases and J by 4 bases, with 16 bases between. The CDR3 sequence: CATNSGWPTEAFF. In DNA, the CDR3 is TGTGCCACTAACTCAGGGTGGCCCACTGAAGCTTTCTTT.

V is TRBV6-5 and J is TRBJ1-1; unclear D gene. Germline V lookup: CDR1 MNHEY, CDR2 SVGAGI. The V and J ends lost 4 bases and 5 bases respectively, with 8 bases between them. The CDR3 spans 12 residues. The CDR3: CASSFDKTEAFF. CDR3 nucleotide sequence: TGTGCCAGCAGTTTCGACAAGACTGAAGCTTTCTTT.

The chain combines TRBV19 with TRBJ1-3; tentative D call: TRBD1 (5 bases). Trimming stripped 5 bases from V and 0 bases from J, with 11 bases between. The germline V gene has CDR1 LNHDA and CDR2 SQIVND (reference sequence). The CDR3 is 15 residues long. The CDR3 is CASSAGLDSGNTIYF. The CDR3 nucleotides read TGTGCCAGTAGTGCGGGACTCGACTCTGGAAACACCATATATTTT. Complete variable domain (other parts from reference TRBV19 and TRBJ1-3): DGGITQSPKYLFRKEGQNVTLSCEQNLNHDAMYWYRQDPGQGLRLIYYSQIVNDFQKGDIAEGYSVSREKKESFPLTVTSAQKNPTAFYLCASSAGLDSGNTIYFGEGSWLTVV.

The V call is TRBV6-6, the J call TRBJ1-6, with D unresolved. Germline V gene data show CDR1 as MNHNY and CDR2 as SVGAGI (reference sequence). The CDR3 is 15 amino acids. V shed 5 bases and J shed 5 bases, with 13 bases lying between them. The chain's CDR3 is CASSGQALNNSPLHF. Here the CDR3 DNA reads TGTGCCAGCAGTGGTCAGGCCCTAAATAATTCACCCCTCCACTTT.

The chain recombines TRBV6-5 with TRBJ1-4, with D maybe TRBD1 (6 bases). Per the germline V gene, CDR1 is MNHEY and CDR2 is SVGAGI. This CDR3 has 13 residues. V shed 8 bases and J shed 4 bases, with 11 bases lying between them. This chain's CDR3 is CASRQVVNEKLFF. CDR3 in DNA: TGTGCCAGCCGACAGGTTGTTAATGAAAAACTGTTTTTT.

The rearrangement links TRBV19 to TRBJ1-1, with D hard to call. In germline, CDR1 is LNHDA, CDR2 SQIVND (reference sequence). V was cut by 1 base and J by 6 bases, with 15 bases left in between. The CDR3 runs 15 residues. The CDR3 is CASSIGPLIVAEAFF. CDR3 DNA: TGTGCCAGTAGTATAGGCCCCCTTATAGTGGCTGAAGCTTTCTTT.

The chain uses TRBV5-1 and TRBJ1-2; D is undetermined. Germline assignment: CDR1 SGHRS and CDR2 YFSETQ. V was clipped by 7 bases and J by 3 bases, with 13 bases between them. This CDR3 is 13 amino acids long. The CDR3 DNA reads as TGCGCCAGCGCAGTCGGGGAGGACTATGGCTACACCTTC. This encodes CASAVGEDYGYTF.

This CDR3 reads CASWDRAGHQPQHF. The CDR3 nucleotides read TGTGCCAGTTGGGACAGGGCGGGACATCAGCCCCAGCATTTT. This chain uses TRBV6-6 with TRBJ1-5, with TRBD1 matching 9 bases. CDR1 and CDR2 from the germline V gene are MNHNY and SVGAGI (reference sequence). J gave up 5 bases and V 9 bases, and 8 bases lay outside the gene matches. The CDR3 spans 14 residues.

This clone was seen only once. The chain links TRBV5-1 to TRBJ1-2; D gene ambiguous. Germline V gene lookup returns CDR1 SGHRS and CDR2 YFSETQ. V shed 0 bases and J shed 4 bases, with 10 bases lying between them. The CDR3 has 14 amino acids. CDR3 protein: CASSLGQIGYGYTF. CDR3 DNA sequence: TGCGCCAGCAGCTTGGGGCAGATTGGCTATGGCTACACCTTC.

V gene TRBV7-9 combines with J gene TRBJ2-5; 8 positions agree with TRBD2. CDR1 and CDR2 (germline): SEHNR, FQNEAQ (reference sequence). J lost 1 base, V lost 6 bases, and 7 bases had no gene match. This CDR3 region has 15 residues. The CDR3: CASSLSGERQETQYF. The CDR3 DNA is TGTGCCAGCAGTCTTAGCGGGGAACGCCAAGAGACCCAGTACTTC.